The 8 T cell receptor beta chains presented below share a single source sample, sequenced in a study of blood T cell repertoires in COVID-19. The table came from immunoSEQ multiplex PCR; TCRdb's copy has only in-frame clones and leaves some out. The repertoire holds around 95,000 clones, with around 85% as singletons. Sequenced material: peripheral blood. The receptor set was obtained from a man aged 50 to 59 with active or convalescent COVID-19.

The chain joins TRBV5-6 to TRBJ1-5, with a tentative D call TRBD1 (6 bases). Trimming left V 0 bases short and J 2 bases short, with 9 bases between. Germline V gene data show CDR1 as SGHDT and CDR2 as YYEEEE. This CDR3 comprises 15 residues. The CDR3 bases are TGTGCCAGCAGCTTGGGGAAGGGGGGCAATCAGCCCCAGCATTTT. The encoded protein is CASSLGKGGNQPQHF.

The rearrangement uses TRBV11-2 and TRBJ2-7; 7 bases align to TRBD1. Germline assignment: CDR1 SGHAT and CDR2 FQNNGV. CDR3 size: 13 residues. J lost 2 bases, V lost 5 bases, and 3 bases had no gene match. CDR3 sequence: CASSPGQPYEQYF. DNA of the CDR3: TGTGCCAGCAGCCCGGGACAGCCCTACGAGCAGTACTTC.

The J gene is TRBJ1-4, the V gene TRBV19; D remains ambiguous. Per germline, CDR1 LNHDA and CDR2 SQIVND (reference sequence). This CDR3 contains 18 residues. Trimming stripped 5 bases from V and 7 bases from J, with 26 bases between. CDR3 sequence reads: CASSLSLLLGPGSEKLFF. The CDR3 DNA reads as TGTGCCAGTAGTCTTTCCCTCCTCCTCGGGCCGGGGAGTGAAAAACTGTTTTTT. The whole variable domain, filled in from reference TRBV19 and TRBJ1-4, reads DGGITQSPKYLFRKEGQNVTLSCEQNLNHDAMYWYRQDPGQGLRLIYYSQIVNDFQKGDIAEGYSVSREKKESFPLTVTSAQKNPTAFYLCASSLSLLLGPGSEKLFFGSGTQLSVL.

J is TRBJ1-2 and V is TRBV7-2, with D possibly TRBD1 on 5 matching bases. CDR1 and CDR2 (germline): SGHTA, FQGNSA. V lost 1 base to trimming and J lost 8 bases, with 23 bases between them. There are 17 residues in the CDR3. DNA for the CDR3: TGTGCCAGCAGCTTAGTAGGGCAGGGAGGTTTCGGAGGCGGCTACACCTTC. Its protein is CASSLVGQGGFGGGYTF.

This rearrangement joins TRBV7-8 to TRBJ2-3, with 10 bases lining up with TRBD2. The CDR3 covers 15 residues. J was trimmed by 5 bases and V by 3 bases; bases with no gene match: 5. CDR1 is SGHVS and CDR2 is FQNEAQ in the germline V gene. The CDR3 here is CASSFLAGVGDTQYF. CDR3 coding DNA: TGTGCCAGCAGCTTTCTAGCGGGAGTTGGAGATACGCAGTATTTT.

The rearrangement uses TRBV27 and TRBJ2-7, with D possibly being TRBD2 (5 bases). Germline CDR1 reads MNHEY; CDR2 reads SMNVEV (reference sequence). The CDR3 is 14 amino acids. V was trimmed by 6 bases and J by 5 bases, leaving 17 bases between them. The CDR3 loop reads CASRGIEGRNEQYF. In DNA, the CDR3 is TGTGCCAGCAGGGGGATAGAGGGAAGGAACGAGCAGTACTTC.

V usage is TRBV6-1 and J usage is TRBJ1-2; D is possibly TRBD1 (5 bases). The CDR3 has 14 amino acids. The V gene lost 3 bases and the J gene lost 5 bases, with 13 bases spanning the gap. Germline-derived CDR1 and CDR2 are MNHNS and SASEGT. The CDR3 is CASSETTGGYGYTF. In nucleotides, the CDR3 is TGTGCCAGCAGTGAGACTACAGGAGGGTATGGCTACACCTTC.

The table lists this clone with a few counts. The chain is built from TRBV5-1 and TRBJ1-2; possible D gene TRBD1, 5 bases. Germline V lookup: CDR1 SGHRS, CDR2 YFSETQ. This CDR3 is built from 14 residues. The V gene lost 5 bases and the J gene lost 1 base, with 12 bases spanning the gap. The CDR3 nucleotides read TGCGCCAGCAGTCCCGCCGACAGTAACTATGGCTACACCTTC. Protein sequence: CASSPADSNYGYTF.